These 15 T cell receptor beta chains were sequenced from one sample in a study of OX40 agonist ivuxolimab in advanced cancers. Data came from immunoSEQ multiplex PCR; TCRdb stores just in-frame clones and leaves some out. The sample lists 75,000 to 100,000 clones, less than 85% occurring once. The sample in question was CD4+ or CD8+ T cells sorted from blood, obtained in a trial of the OX40 agonist ivuxolimab. The receptor source for this set is an adult with an advanced solid tumor such as melanoma, head and neck, liver or kidney cancer.

V is TRBV6-5 and J is TRBJ2-4, with D maybe TRBD1 (5 bases). Trimming pared 6 bases from V and 5 bases from J, leaving 11 bases between. This CDR3 spans 13 amino acids. Germline V lookup: CDR1 MNHEY, CDR2 SVGAGI. The CDR3 coding sequence is TGTGCCAGCAGGCAGGGTTTTCAAAACATTCAGTACTTC. Translation: CASRQGFQNIQYF.

The genes are TRBV5-8 and TRBJ2-7; D is perhaps TRBD1 (6 bases). Germline values: CDR1 SGHTS, CDR2 YDEGEE. V lost 0 bases and J 4 bases, leaving 11 bases between the germline ends. The CDR3 runs to 14 residues. The CDR3 sequence is CASSLAYGTYEQYF. The CDR3 DNA reads as TGTGCCAGCAGCTTGGCGTATGGGACATACGAGCAGTACTTC.

The rearrangement uses TRBV7-2 and TRBJ2-3, with 8 bases matching TRBD2. The CDR3 contains 14 residues. The V gene's germline CDR1 is SGHTA and CDR2 FQGNSA. The V gene end was trimmed by 5 bases and the J gene end by 11 bases; junction bases not matched to a gene: 12. CDR3 nucleotide sequence: TGTGCCAGCAGCCCCGGGGGGGGTCGATTAGGGCAGTATTTT. This codes for CASSPGGGRLGQYF.

This chain uses TRBV18 with TRBJ1-1; tentative D call: TRBD1 (6 bases). The CDR3 sequence is 12 residues long. The V gene lost 3 bases and the J gene lost 8 bases, with 10 bases spanning the gap. CDR1 KGHSH and CDR2 LQKENI come from the germline V gene. In DNA, the CDR3 is TGTGCCAGCTCACCGTTGGGGACAGAAGCTTTCTTT. It codes for CASSPLGTEAFF.

The chain uses TRBV6-1 and TRBJ2-3; TRBD2 matches 7 bases. The junction had 2 bases not matched to a gene; V was cut back by 0 bases and J by 2 bases. Germline CDR1 and CDR2: MNHNS and SASEGT. This CDR3 is built from 15 residues. The CDR3: CASSEAGTTTDTQYF. The CDR3, as DNA: TGTGCCAGCAGTGAAGCGGGGACTACCACAGATACGCAGTATTTT.

The chain employs TRBV4-1 and TRBJ2-2; D is ambiguous. The CDR3 sequence is 12 residues long. Germline CDR1 MGHRA, CDR2 YSYEKL. V was pared by 5 bases and J by 5 bases, with 6 bases between. The CDR3 sequence: CASSGETGELFF. For the CDR3, the DNA is TGCGCCAGCAGCGGAGAGACCGGGGAGCTGTTTTTT.

The CDR3 DNA reads TGTGCCAGCAGCCCTGTCGGCGGGGGCCTGGGTAATGAGCAGTTCTTC. Translation gives CASSPVGGGLGNEQFF. This rearrangement joins TRBV5-6 to TRBJ2-1, with D perhaps TRBD2 (7 bases). CDR3 size: 16 residues. Trimming took 4 bases from V and 7 from J, leaving 21 bases between them. Germline V gene data show CDR1 as SGHDT and CDR2 as YYEEEE.

The rearrangement links TRBV19 to TRBJ2-7; the match to TRBD2 covers 11 bases. Germline CDR1 and CDR2: LNHDA and SQIVND (reference sequence). This CDR3 is built from 16 residues. J lost 5 bases, V lost 6 bases, and 12 bases had no gene match. CDR3 nucleotides: TGTGCCAGTAGAACTAGCGGGAGAGGAAGTGGTGACGAGCAGTACTTC. It is translated as CASRTSGRGSGDEQYF.

This rearrangement joins TRBV11-3 to TRBJ2-7, with 9 bases matching TRBD1. CDR1 SGHNT and CDR2 YENEEA come from the germline V gene. After removal of 4 bases from V and 2 bases from J, the junction contained 6 bases not matched to a gene. CDR3 length: 15 amino acids. Written as DNA, the CDR3 is TGTGCCAGCAGCTCAACCGGGACAGGGCCCTACGAGCAGTACTTC. Amino acid sequence: CASSSTGTGPYEQYF.

This chain connects TRBV9 to TRBJ2-2; perhaps TRBD2 as D (5 bases). The CDR3 consists of 13 residues. The V end lost 5 bases, the J end lost 4 bases, and 9 bases lay between the germline ends. Germline CDR1 and CDR2: SGDLS and YYNGEE. The CDR3 here is CASSDYVTGELFF. Written as DNA, the CDR3 is TGTGCCAGCAGTGACTACGTCACCGGGGAGCTGTTTTTT.

The chain links TRBV7-2 to TRBJ2-7; 7 bases fit TRBD2. The CDR3 is 15 residues long. The germline CDR1 and CDR2 sequences are SGHTA and FQGNSA. V lost 5 bases to trimming and J lost 3 bases; unmatched junction nucleotides: 10. CDR3 in DNA: TGTGCCAGCAGCCCTACCACGGCGGGGGACTACGAGCAGTACTTC. This encodes CASSPTTAGDYEQYF.

This clone was picked up a small number of times. The J gene is TRBJ2-5, the V gene TRBV27, with TRBD1 matching over 7 bases. The J call is uncertain, as TRBJ2-7 better fits the DNA end. This CDR3 is built from 15 residues. Per the germline V gene, CDR1 is MNHEY and CDR2 is SMNVEV (reference sequence). The CDR3 nucleotides read TGTGCCAGCAGTAACAGGGGCGGTGGGGTGTACGAGCAGTACTTC. This encodes CASSNRGGGVYEQYF.

The rearrangement uses TRBV4-3 and TRBJ2-1; D is perhaps TRBD2 (7 bases). The CDR3 covers 20 residues. CDR1 LGHNA and CDR2 YSLEER come from the germline V gene. V was cut by 0 bases and J by 3 bases, with 24 bases left in between. DNA of the CDR3: TGCGCCAGCAGCCAAGAAGGGGGAGGGACCAGTTCTCTCGGCTACAATGAGCAGTTCTTC. Protein product: CASSQEGGGTSSLGYNEQFF.

V gene TRBV30 combines with J gene TRBJ1-1; D gene ambiguous. This CDR3 is 13 amino acids long. V lost 0 bases and J 0 bases, leaving 5 bases between the germline ends. Germline CDR1 and CDR2: GTSNPN and SVGIG (reference sequence). The CDR3 loop reads CAWSVGMNTEAFF. The CDR3 nucleotides are TGTGCCTGGAGTGTAGGCATGAACACTGAAGCTTTCTTT.

This clone was detected only a few times. This sequence joins TRBV4-2 and TRBJ2-7; weak D call: TRBD2 (7 bases). The germline CDR1 and CDR2 sequences are LGHNA and YNFKEQ. The CDR3 contains 14 residues. The V gene lost 2 bases and the J gene lost 6 bases, with 14 bases spanning the gap. CDR3 bases: TGTGCCAGCAGCCAAAGAGGGAGGGGGGCCGAGCAGTACTTC. This codes for CASSQRGRGAEQYF.